This TCR beta chain is drawn from a study of T cell responses to AZD1222 COVID-19 vaccine. Study conclusions and caveats: The reported proportion of spike-specific TCRs targeting unmutated variant regions was nearly half.

Clones were read by immunoSEQ multiplex PCR, and TCRdb kept only the in-frame ones, dropping some. The sample has over 150,000 clones; approximately 90% are singletons. Of note for this clone: The antigen remains undetermined.

Trimming removed 1 base from V and 0 bases from J; junction bases left unmatched: 0. The length of the CDR3 is 16 residues. Germline lookup yields CDR1 SGHRS and CDR2 YFSETQ. The rearrangement links TRBV5-1 to TRBJ2-2; TRBD2 agrees at 10 bases. This material consisted of peripheral blood, taken on day 0 of AZD1222 vaccination. This TCR came from an adult in good health. The CDR3: CASSLTSGANTGELFF. CDR3 DNA: TGCGCCAGCAGCTTGACTAGCGGGGCGAACACCGGGGAGCTGTTTTTT.